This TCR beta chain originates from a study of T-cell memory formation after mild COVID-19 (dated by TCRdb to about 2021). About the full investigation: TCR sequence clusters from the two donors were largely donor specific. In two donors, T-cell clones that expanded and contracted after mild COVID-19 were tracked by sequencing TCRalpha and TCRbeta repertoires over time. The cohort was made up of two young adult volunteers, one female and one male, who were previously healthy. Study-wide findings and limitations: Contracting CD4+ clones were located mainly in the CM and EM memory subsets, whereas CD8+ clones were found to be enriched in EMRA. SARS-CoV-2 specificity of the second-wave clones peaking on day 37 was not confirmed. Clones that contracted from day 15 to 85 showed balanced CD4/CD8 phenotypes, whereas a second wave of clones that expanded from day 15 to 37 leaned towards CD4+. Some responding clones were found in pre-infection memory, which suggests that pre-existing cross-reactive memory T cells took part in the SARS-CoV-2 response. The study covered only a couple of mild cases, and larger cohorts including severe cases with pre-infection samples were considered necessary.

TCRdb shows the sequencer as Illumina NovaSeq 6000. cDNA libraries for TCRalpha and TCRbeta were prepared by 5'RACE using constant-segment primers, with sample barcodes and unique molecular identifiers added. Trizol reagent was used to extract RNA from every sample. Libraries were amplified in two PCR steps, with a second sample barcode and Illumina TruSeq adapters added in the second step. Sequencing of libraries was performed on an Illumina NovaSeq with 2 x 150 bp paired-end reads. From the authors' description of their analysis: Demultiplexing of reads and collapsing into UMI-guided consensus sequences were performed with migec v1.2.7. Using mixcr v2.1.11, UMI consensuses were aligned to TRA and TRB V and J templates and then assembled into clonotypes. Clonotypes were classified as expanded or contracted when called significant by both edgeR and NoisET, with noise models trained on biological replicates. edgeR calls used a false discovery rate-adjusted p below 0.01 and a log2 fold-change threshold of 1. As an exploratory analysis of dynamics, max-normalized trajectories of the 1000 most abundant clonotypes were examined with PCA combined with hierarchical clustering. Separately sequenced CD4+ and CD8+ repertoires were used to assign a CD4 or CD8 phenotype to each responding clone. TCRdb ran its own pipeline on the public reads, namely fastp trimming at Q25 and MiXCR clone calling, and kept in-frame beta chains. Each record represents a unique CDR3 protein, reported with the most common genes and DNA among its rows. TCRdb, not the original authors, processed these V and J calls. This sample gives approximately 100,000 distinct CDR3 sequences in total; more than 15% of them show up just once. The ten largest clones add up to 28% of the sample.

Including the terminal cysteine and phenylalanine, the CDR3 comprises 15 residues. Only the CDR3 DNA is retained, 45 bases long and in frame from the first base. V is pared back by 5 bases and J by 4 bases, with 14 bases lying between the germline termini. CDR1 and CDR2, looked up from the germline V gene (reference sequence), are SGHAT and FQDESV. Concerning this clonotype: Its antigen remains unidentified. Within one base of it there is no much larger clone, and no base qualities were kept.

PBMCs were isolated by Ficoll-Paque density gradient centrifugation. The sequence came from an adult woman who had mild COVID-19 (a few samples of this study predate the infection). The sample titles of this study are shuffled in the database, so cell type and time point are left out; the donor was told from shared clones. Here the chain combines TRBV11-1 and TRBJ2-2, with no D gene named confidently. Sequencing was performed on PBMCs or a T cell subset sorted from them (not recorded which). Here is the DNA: TGTGCCAGCAGCCCTCGGAAGTCGGGCACCGGGGAGCTGTTTTTT. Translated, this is CASSPRKSGTGELFF.